The clone carrying this T cell receptor (beta chain) has a count of ten or more. Its antigen remains unidentified. This specimen comes from a study of glioma-infiltrating T cells. The iRepertoire nested amplicon-rescue multiplex PCR amplified TCR alpha and beta CDR3s from RNA. Tissue mRNA or PBMC total RNA, about 95-450 ng, went into one-step reverse transcription and amplification. TCRdb recomputed calls from the multiplex PCR reads with MiXCR, one row per CDR3 protein. The sample holds fewer than 250,000 distinct CDR3 sequences, 32% seen once. Study observations and caveats: Non-neoplastic patients had below-expected tissue-blood divergence, while all gliomas exceeded expectation. Only very few CDR3 sequences appeared in both tissue and blood.

The source of this sequence is a human donor with low-grade glioma or glioblastoma, undergoing nonglioma brain surgery, or in good health (not recorded which). Sequenced: glioma tissue, nonneoplastic brain tissue, or PBMCs (not recorded which).

The CDR3, as DNA: TGTGCCAGCAGCTTAGAAGGGAACACTGAAGCTTTCTTT. Protein product: CASSLEGNTEAFF. V usage is TRBV7-9 and J usage is TRBJ1-1; D call uncertain. CDR1 is SEHNR and CDR2 is FQNEAQ in the germline V gene (reference sequence). The V gene lost 1 base and the J gene lost 1 base, with 4 bases spanning the gap. The CDR3 runs to 13 residues.